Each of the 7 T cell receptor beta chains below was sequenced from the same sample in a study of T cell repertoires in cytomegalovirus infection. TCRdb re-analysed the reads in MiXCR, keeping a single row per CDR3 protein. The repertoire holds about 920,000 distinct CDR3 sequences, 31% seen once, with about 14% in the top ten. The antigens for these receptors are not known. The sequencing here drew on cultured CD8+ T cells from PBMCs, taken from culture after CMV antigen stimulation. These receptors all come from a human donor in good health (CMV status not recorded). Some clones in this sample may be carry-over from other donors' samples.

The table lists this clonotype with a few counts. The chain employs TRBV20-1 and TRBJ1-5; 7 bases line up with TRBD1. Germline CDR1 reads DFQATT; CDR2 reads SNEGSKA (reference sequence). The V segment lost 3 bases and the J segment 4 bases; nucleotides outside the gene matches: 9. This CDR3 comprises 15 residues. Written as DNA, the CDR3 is TGCAGTGCTAGGTCCCCCCGACAGGGTAATCAGCCCCAGCATTTT. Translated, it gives CSARSPRQGNQPQHF.

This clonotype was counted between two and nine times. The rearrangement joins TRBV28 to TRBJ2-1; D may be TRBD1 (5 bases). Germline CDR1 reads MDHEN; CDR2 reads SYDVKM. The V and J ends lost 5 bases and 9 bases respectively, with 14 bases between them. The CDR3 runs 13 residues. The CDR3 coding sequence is TGTGCCAGCAGTCCAGGGCGGATCGCTGAGCAGTTCTTC. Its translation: CASSPGRIAEQFF.

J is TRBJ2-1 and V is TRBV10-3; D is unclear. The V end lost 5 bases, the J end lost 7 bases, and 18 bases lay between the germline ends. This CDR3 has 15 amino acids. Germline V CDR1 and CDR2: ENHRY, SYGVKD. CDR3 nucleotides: TGTGCCATCAGTAATGCGGCTAGTAAGAGTAATGAGCAGTTCTTC. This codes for CAISNAASKSNEQFF.

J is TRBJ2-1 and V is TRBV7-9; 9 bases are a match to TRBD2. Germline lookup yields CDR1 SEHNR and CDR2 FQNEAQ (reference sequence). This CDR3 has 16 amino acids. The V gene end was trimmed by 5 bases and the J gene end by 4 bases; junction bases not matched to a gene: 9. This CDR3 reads CASSPTLAGNYNEQFF. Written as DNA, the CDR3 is TGTGCCAGCAGCCCCACCCTAGCGGGGAATTACAATGAGCAGTTCTTC.

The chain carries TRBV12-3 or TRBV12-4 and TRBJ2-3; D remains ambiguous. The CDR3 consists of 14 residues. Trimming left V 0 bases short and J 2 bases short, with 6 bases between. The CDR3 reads CASSLASTTDTQYF. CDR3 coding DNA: TGTGCCAGCAGTTTAGCCTCGACCACAGATACGCAGTATTTT.

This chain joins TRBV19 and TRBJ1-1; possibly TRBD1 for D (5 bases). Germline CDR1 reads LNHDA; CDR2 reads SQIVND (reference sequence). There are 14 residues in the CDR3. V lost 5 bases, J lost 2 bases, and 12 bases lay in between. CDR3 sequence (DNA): TGTGCCAGTAGTTATGACAGTACAAACACTGAAGCTTTCTTT. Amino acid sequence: CASSYDSTNTEAFF.

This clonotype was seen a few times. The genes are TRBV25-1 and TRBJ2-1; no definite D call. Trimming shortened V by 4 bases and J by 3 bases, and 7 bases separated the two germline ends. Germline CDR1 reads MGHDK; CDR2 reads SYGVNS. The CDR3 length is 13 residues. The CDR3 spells CASSGEFYNEQFF. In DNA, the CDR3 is TGTGCCAGCAGTGGAGAATTCTACAATGAGCAGTTCTTC.